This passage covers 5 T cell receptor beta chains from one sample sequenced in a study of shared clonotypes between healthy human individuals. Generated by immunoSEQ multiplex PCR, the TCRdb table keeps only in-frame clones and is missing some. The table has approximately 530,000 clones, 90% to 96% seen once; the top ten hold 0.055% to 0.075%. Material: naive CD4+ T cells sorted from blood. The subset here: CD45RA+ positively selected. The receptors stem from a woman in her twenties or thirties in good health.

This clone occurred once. Written as DNA, the CDR3 is TGTGCCAGCAGTTTAGGGTTTCCGCGGACGTTTGAAGCTTTCTTT. Translation: CASSLGFPRTFEAFF. The J gene is TRBJ1-1, the V gene TRBV28; D is ambiguous. CDR1 is MDHEN and CDR2 is SYDVKM in the germline V gene. Trimming stripped 2 bases from V and 7 bases from J, with 17 bases between. This CDR3 is 15 amino acids long.

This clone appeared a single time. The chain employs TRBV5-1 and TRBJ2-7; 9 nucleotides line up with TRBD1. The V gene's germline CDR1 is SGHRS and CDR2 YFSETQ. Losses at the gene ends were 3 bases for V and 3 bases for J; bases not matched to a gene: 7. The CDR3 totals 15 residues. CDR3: CASSWGQGRYYEQYF. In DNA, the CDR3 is TGCGCCAGCAGCTGGGGACAGGGTAGATACTACGAGCAGTACTTC.

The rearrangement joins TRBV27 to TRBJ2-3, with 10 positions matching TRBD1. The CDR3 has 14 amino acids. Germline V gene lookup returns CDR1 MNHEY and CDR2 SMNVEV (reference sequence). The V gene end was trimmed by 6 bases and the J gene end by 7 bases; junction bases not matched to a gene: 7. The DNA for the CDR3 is TGTGCCAGCAGCCCCGGACAGGGGGAAAATACGCAGTATTTT. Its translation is CASSPGQGENTQYF.

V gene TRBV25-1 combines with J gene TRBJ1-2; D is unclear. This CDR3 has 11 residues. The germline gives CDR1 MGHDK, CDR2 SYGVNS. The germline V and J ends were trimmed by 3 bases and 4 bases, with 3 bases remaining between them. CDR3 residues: CASSDVYGYTF. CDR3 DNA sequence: TGTGCCAGCAGTGATGTCTATGGCTACACCTTC.

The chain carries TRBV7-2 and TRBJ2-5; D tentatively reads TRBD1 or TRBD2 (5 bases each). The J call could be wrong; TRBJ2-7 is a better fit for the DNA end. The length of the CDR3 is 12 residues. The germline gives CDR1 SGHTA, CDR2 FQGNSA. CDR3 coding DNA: TGTGCCAGCAGCTCGTATGGGGGCGAGCAGTACTTC. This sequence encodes CASSSYGGEQYF.